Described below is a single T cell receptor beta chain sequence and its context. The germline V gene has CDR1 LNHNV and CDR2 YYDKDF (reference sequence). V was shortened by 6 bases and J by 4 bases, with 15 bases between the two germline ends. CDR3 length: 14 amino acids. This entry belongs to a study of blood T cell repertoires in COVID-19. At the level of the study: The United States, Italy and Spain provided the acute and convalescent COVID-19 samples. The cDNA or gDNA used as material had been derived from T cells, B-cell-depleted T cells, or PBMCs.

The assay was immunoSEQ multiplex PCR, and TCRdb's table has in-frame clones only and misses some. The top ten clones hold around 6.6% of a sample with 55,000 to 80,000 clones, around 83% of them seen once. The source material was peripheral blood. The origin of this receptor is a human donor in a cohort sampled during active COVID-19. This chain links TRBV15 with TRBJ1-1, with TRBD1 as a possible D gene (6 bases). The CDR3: CATSAGALGTEAFF. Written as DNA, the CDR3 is TGTGCCACCAGTGCAGGGGCCCTGGGCACTGAAGCTTTCTTT.